This T cell receptor beta chain appears in the sequencing data of a study of blood T cell repertoires in COVID-19. The V segment lost 4 bases and the J segment 4 bases; nucleotides outside the gene matches: 3. Germline assignment: CDR1 ENHRY and CDR2 SYGVKD. The CDR3 loop spans 15 amino acids. Here immunoSEQ multiplex PCR was the method, and the copy in TCRdb shows in-frame clones only, minus some. The sample lists under 200,000 clones, over 70% occurring once. The sample consisted of peripheral blood. The receptor's source is a woman aged 80 or over with active or convalescent COVID-19. The V gene is TRBV10-3, the J gene TRBJ2-2, with 10 bases lining up with TRBD1. The CDR3 loop is CAISGDRGSTGELFF. Here the CDR3 DNA reads TGTGCCATCAGTGGGGACAGGGGTAGCACCGGGGAGCTGTTTTTT.